What follows describes a single T cell receptor (beta chain). The antigen is unknown. Only in-frame clones appear in the TCRdb table, and some are missing; sequencing was by immunoSEQ multiplex PCR. The repertoire holds roughly 100,000 clones, with approximately 88% as singletons. These data belong to a study of identifying expanded T cells in peripheral blood. The study, taken as a whole, reports: Technical replicates showed around 1.2 changed clones; roughly two weeks approximately 15; four weeks 19.

Collection occurred without any documented infections or immune events in donors. Trimming shortened V by 4 bases and J by 4 bases, and 19 bases separated the two germline ends. The V gene's germline CDR1 is MNHEY and CDR2 SVGAGI. This CDR3 is built from 16 residues. Sequenced: blood. This rearrangement joins TRBV6-5 to TRBJ1-2; maybe TRBD1 (6 bases). The clonotype was recovered from a person aged 18-70 years in good health. This CDR3 reads CASSFISVGQSYGYTF. In DNA form, the CDR3 reads TGTGCCAGCAGTTTTATTAGTGTTGGACAGTCCTATGGCTACACCTTC.